This T cell receptor (beta chain) was sequenced during a study of cytomegalovirus exposure and HLA in healthy donors. In the study overall: Drawn from HLA-typed donors, around 85 million unique TCRs were held in an early data release.

The CDR3 length is 15 residues. Germline V gene sequence: CDR1 MDHEN, CDR2 SYDVKM. After removal of 5 bases from V and 6 bases from J, the junction contained 10 bases not matched to a gene. General study results and limits: Reports credit the classifier with highly specific, highly sensitive diagnosis of cytomegalovirus status. The authors later linked a missense DCLRE1C variant to TCR beta V- and J-gene trimming.

About this clone: Its antigen is currently unknown.

The PCR employed 60 Vbeta primers together with 13 Jbeta primers. Clones were read by immunoSEQ multiplex PCR, and TCRdb kept only the in-frame ones, dropping some. The sample records approximately 160,000 clones, 80% being singletons. This clonotype was sampled from a woman in her fifties or sixties in good health and CMV-seropositive. The chain links TRBV28 to TRBJ1-2; 9 bases line up with TRBD1. Sequenced sample: PBMCs. CDR3 sequence (DNA): TGTGCCAGCAGTCTAAGAACAGGGGGCAGGGATGGCTACACCTTC. The encoded protein is CASSLRTGGRDGYTF.